This TCR beta chain is from a study of monozygotic twins with cystic fibrosis. Study-wide results and limits: Median Simpson clonality of roughly 0.01 suggested naive T cells predominated.

Sequencing was performed with immunoSEQ multiplex PCR; in TCRdb, only in-frame clones are kept and a portion is missing. The data show around 26,000 clones, roughly 96% seen once. The germline V and J ends were trimmed by 4 bases and 7 bases, with 16 bases remaining between them. The CDR3 length is 14 residues. Germline V CDR1 and CDR2: SNHLY, FYNNEI. As concerns this clone: Its antigen remains unidentified.

Sequenced material: blood. This receptor was identified in a girl aged 2 to 10 with cystic fibrosis. This chain uses TRBV2 with TRBJ1-2; D gene unclear. The CDR3 protein is CASSVGASSGGYTF. As DNA, the CDR3 is TGTGCCAGCAGTGTGGGCGCGTCGTCGGGTGGCTACACCTTC.